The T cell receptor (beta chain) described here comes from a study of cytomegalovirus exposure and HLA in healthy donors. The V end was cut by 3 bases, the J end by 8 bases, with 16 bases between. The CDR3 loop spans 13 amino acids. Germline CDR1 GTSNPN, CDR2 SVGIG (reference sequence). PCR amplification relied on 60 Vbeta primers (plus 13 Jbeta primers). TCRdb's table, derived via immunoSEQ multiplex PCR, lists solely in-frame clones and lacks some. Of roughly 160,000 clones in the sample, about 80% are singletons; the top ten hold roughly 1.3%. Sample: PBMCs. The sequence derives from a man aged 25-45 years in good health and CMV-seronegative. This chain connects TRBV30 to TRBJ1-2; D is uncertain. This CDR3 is CAWRPGPGGGYTF. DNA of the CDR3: TGTGCCTGGAGGCCCGGTCCCGGAGGCGGCTACACCTTC.